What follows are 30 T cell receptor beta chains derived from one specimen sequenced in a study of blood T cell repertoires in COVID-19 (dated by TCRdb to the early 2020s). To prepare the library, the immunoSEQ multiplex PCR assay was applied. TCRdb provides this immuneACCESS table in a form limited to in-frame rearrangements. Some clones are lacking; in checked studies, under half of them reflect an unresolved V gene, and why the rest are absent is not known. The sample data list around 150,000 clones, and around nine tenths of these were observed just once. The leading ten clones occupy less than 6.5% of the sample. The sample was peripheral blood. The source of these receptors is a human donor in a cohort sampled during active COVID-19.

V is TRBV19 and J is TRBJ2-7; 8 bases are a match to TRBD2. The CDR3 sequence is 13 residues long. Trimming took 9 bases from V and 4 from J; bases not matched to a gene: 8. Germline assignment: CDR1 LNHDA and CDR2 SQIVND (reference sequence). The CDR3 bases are TGTGCCAGCTCCCGGACTAGCCAGTACGAGCAGTACTTC. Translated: CASSRTSQYEQYF.

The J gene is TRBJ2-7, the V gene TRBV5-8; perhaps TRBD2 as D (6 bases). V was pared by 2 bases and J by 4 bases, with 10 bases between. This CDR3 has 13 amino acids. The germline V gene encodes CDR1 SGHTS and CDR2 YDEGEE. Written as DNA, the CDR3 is TGTGCCAGCAGCTTACCGGGGGTTTACGAGCAGTACTTC. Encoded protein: CASSLPGVYEQYF.

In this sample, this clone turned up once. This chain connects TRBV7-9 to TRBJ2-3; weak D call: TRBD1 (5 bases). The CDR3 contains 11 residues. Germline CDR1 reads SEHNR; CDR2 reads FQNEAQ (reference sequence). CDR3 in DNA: TGTGCTTCTCAACAGGCAGATACGCAGTATTTT. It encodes CASQQADTQYF. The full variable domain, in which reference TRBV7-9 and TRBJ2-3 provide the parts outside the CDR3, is DTGVSQNPRHKITKRGQNVTFRCDPISEHNRLYWYRQTLGQGPEFLTYFQNEAQLEKSRLLSDRFSAERPKGSFSTLEIQRTEQGDSAMYLCASQQADTQYFGPGTRLTVL.

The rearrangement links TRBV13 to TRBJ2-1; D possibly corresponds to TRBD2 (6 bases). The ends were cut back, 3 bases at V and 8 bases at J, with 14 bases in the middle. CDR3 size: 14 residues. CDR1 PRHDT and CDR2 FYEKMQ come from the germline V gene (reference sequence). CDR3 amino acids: CASSLRDGGHEQFF. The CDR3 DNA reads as TGTGCCAGCAGCTTGCGGGACGGAGGACATGAGCAGTTCTTC.

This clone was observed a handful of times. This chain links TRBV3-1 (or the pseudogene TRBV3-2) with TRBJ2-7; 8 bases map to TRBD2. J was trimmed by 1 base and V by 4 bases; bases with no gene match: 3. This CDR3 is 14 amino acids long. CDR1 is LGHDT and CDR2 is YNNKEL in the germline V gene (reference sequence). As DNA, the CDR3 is TGTGCCAGCAGCCGTGGCGGGGGGTCCTACGAGCAGTACTTC. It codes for CASSRGGGSYEQYF.

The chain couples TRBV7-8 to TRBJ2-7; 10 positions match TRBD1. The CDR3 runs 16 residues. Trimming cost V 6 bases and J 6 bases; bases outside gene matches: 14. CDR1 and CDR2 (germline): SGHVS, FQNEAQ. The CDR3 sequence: CASSLPGQGVVREQYF. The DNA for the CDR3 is TGTGCCAGCAGTCTTCCTGGACAGGGGGTAGTTCGCGAGCAGTACTTC.

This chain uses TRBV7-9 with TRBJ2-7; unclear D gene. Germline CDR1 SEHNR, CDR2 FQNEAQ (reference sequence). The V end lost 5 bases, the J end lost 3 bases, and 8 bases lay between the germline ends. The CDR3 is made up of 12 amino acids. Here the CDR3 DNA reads TGTGCCAGCAGCCCGAACAACTACGAGCAGTACTTC. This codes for CASSPNNYEQYF.

CDR3: CASRSGGFYNEQFF. The DNA for the CDR3 is TGTGCCAGTCGGAGCGGGGGCTTTTACAATGAGCAGTTCTTC. V and J are TRBV27 and TRBJ2-1; 8 bases are shared with TRBD2. This CDR3 has 14 amino acids. CDR1 is MNHEY and CDR2 is SMNVEV in the germline V gene (reference sequence). V was pared by 9 bases and J by 4 bases, with 8 bases of the junction left unmatched.

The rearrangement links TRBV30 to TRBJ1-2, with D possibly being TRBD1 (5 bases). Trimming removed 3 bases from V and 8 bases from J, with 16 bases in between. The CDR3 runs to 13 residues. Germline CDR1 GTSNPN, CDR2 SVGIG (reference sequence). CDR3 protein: CAWSSGQGKGYTF. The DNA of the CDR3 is TGTGCCTGGAGCTCAGGACAAGGGAAAGGCTACACCTTC.

This CDR3 is CASSEYALAGTGELFF. Here the CDR3 DNA reads TGTGCCAGCAGTGAATATGCACTAGCGGGGACCGGGGAGCTGTTTTTT. J is TRBJ2-2 and V is TRBV25-1, with 10 bases that match TRBD2. Germline CDR1 reads MGHDK; CDR2 reads SYGVNS. V shed 0 bases and J 5 bases; nucleotides not matched to a gene: 3. The CDR3 extends over 16 amino acids. Full variable domain (outside the CDR3, taken from reference TRBV25-1 and TRBJ2-2): EADIYQTPRYLVIGTGKKITLECSQTMGHDKMYWYQQDPGMELHLIHYSYGVNSTEKGDLSSESTVSRIRTEHFPLTLESARPSHTSQYLCASSEYALAGTGELFFGEGSRLTVL.

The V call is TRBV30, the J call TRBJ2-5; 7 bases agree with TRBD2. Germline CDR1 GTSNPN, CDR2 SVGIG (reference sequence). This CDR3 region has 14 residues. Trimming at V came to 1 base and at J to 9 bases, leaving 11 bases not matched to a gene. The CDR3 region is CAWSATGTRGAQYF. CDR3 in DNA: TGTGCCTGGAGTGCGACCGGGACCCGGGGGGCCCAGTACTTC.

CDR3 in DNA: TGTGCCAGCAGCCGACTGGACAGGCCCCACGAGCAGTACTTC. As protein: CASSRLDRPHEQYF. This chain uses TRBV5-4 with TRBJ2-7; 7 bases map to TRBD1. In germline, CDR1 is SGHNT, CDR2 YYREEE (reference sequence). CDR3 length: 14 amino acids. J lost 5 bases, V lost 4 bases, and 9 bases had no gene match.

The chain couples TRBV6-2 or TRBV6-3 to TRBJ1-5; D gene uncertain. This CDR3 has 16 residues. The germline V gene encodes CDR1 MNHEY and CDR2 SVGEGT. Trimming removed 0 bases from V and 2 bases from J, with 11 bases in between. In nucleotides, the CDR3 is TGTGCCAGCAGTTACTCACTTCCGGTTGGCAATCAGCCCCAGCATTTT. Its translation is CASSYSLPVGNQPQHF.

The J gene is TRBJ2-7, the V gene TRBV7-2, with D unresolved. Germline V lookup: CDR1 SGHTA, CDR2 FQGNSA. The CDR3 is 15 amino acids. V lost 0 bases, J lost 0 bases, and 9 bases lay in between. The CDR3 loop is CASSLAVTSSYEQYF. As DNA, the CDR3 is TGTGCCAGCAGCTTAGCAGTTACCAGCTCCTACGAGCAGTACTTC.

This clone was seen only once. The CDR3 DNA sequence: TGTGCCAGCAGCCGCAGGGGGGCCTACGAGCAGTACTTC. Protein: CASSRRGAYEQYF. J is TRBJ2-7 and V is TRBV5-7; the D gene is possibly TRBD1 (7 bases). TRBV5-7 is classed as an ORF, of uncertain function. The CDR3 is made up of 13 amino acids. V shed 4 bases and J shed 2 bases, with 10 bases lying between them.

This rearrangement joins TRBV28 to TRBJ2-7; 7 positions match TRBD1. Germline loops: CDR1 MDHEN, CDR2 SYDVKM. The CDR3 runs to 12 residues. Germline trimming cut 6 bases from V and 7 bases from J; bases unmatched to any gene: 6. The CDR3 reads CASSRQGMEQYF. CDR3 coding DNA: TGTGCCAGCAGCAGACAGGGTATGGAGCAGTACTTC.

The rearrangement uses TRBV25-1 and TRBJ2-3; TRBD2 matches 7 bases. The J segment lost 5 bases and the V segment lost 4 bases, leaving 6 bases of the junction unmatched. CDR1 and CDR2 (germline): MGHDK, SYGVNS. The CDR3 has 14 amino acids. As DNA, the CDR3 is TGTGCCAGCAGTGGACGGTGGGGGGGAGATACGCAGTATTTT. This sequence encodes CASSGRWGGDTQYF.

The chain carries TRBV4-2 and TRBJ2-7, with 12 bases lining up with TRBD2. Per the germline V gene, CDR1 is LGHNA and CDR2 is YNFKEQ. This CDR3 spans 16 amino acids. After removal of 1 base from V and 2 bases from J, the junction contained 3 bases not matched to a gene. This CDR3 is CASSQGLAGGPYEQYF. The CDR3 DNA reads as TGTGCCAGCAGCCAAGGGCTAGCGGGAGGGCCCTACGAGCAGTACTTC.

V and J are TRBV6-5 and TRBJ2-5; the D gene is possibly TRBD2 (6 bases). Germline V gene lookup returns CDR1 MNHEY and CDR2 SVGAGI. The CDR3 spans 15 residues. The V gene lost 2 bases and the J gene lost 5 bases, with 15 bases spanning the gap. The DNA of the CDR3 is TGTGCCAGCAGTTACCACGGGACTCCCGGGGAGACCCAGTACTTC. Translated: CASSYHGTPGETQYF.

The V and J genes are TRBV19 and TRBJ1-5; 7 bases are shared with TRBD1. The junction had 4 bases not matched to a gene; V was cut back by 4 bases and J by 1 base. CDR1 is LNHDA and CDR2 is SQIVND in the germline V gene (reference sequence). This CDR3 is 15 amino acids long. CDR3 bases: TGTGCCAGTAGTACCTTACAGGGGAGCAATCAGCCCCAGCATTTT. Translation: CASSTLQGSNQPQHF.

CDR3 nucleotide sequence: TGCGCCAGCAGCCAGACAGGGCCCTATAATTCACCCCTCCACTTT. It is translated as CASSQTGPYNSPLHF. The rearrangement uses TRBV4-1 and TRBJ1-6, with TRBD1 identical over 7 bases. Germline CDR1 and CDR2: MGHRA and YSYEKL. J was trimmed by 2 bases and V by 3 bases; bases with no gene match: 1. The CDR3 covers 15 residues.

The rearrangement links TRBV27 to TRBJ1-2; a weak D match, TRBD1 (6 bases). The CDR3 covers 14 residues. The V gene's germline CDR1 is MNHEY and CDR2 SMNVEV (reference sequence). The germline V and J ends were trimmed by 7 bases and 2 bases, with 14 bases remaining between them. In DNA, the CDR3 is TGTGCCAGCACAATCCGAGGGGGAAACTATGGCTACACCTTC. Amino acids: CASTIRGGNYGYTF.

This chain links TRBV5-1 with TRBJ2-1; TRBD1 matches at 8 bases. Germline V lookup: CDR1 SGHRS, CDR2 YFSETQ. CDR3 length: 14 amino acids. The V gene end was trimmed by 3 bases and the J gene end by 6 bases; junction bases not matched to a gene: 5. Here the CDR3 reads CASSSGQGGNEQFF. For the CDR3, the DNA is TGCGCCAGCAGCTCCGGACAGGGAGGCAATGAGCAGTTCTTC.

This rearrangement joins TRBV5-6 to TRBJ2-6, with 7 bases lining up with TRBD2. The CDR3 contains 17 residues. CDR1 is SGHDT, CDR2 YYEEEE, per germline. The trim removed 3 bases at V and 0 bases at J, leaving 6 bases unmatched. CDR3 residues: CASSWGGAISGANVLTF. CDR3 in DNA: TGTGCCAGCAGCTGGGGAGGGGCAATCTCTGGGGCCAACGTCCTGACTTTC.

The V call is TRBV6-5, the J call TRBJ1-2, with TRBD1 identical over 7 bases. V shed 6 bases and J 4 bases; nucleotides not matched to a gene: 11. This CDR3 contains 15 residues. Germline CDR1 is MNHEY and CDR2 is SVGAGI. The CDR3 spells CASSRRQGGSYGYTF. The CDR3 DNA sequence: TGTGCCAGCAGCCGCCGACAGGGAGGATCCTATGGCTACACCTTC.

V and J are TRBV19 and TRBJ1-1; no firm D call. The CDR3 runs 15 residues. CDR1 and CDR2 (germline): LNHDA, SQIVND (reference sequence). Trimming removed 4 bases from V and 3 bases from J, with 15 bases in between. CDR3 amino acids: CASSSSREWDTEAFF. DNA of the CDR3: TGTGCCAGTAGTAGCTCCCGGGAGTGGGACACTGAAGCTTTCTTT.

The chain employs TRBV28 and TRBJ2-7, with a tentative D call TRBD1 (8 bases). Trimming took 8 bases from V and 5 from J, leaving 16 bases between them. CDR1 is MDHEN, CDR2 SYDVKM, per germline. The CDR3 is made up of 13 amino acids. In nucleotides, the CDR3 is TGTGCCAGCTCCACAGGGGGGGACCACGAGCAGTACTTC. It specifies CASSTGGDHEQYF. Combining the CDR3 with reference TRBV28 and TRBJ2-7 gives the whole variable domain DVKVTQSSRYLVKRTGEKVFLECVQDMDHENMFWYRQDPGLGLRLIYFSYDVKMKEKGDIPEGYSVSREKKERFSLILESASTNQTSMYLCASSTGGDHEQYFGPGTRLTVT.

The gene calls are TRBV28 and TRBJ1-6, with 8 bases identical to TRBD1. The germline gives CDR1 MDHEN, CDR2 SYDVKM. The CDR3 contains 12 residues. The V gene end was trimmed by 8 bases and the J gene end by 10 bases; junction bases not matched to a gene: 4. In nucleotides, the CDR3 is TGTGCCAGCGTGACAGGGGTCTCACCCCTCCACTTT. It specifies CASVTGVSPLHF.

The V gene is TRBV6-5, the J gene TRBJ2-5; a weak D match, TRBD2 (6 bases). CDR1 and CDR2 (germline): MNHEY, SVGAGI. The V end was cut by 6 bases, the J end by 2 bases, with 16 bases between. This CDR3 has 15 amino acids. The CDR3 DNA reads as TGTGCCAGCAGACTACGGTGGAGGGGTCAAGAGACCCAGTACTTC. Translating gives CASRLRWRGQETQYF.

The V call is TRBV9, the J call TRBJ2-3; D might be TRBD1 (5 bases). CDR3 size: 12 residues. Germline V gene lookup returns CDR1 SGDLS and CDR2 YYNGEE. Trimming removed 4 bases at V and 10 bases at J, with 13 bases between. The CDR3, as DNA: TGTGCCAGCAGCCCAGGGCAGACCCCGCAGTATTTT. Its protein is CASSPGQTPQYF.